The 10 T cell receptor beta chains below all came from one sample that was sequenced in a study of monozygotic twins with inflammatory bowel disease. TCRdb re-called the 5' RACE reads and shows each CDR3 protein once, DNA omitted. The sample table includes 330,000 or so distinct CDR3 sequences. The sample comprised blood. These receptors originate from a human donor with ulcerative colitis or Crohn's disease, or a healthy co-twin of an affected twin (not recorded which).

The rearrangement uses TRBV7-8 and TRBJ2-3; the TCRdb D gene call, TRBD2, has no DNA to confirm it. CDR1 and CDR2 from the germline V gene are SGHVS and FQNEAQ. This CDR3 comprises 15 residues. CDR3 in amino acids: CASSLAGAGGDTQYF.

The chain links TRBV27 to TRBJ2-7; lacking DNA, the TRBD1 call made by TCRdb goes unchecked. Germline V gene lookup returns CDR1 MNHEY and CDR2 SMNVEV (reference sequence). The CDR3 has 15 amino acids. CDR3 amino acids: CASSLGTGEAYEQYF.

V and J are TRBV10-3 and TRBJ2-1. Germline values: CDR1 ENHRY, CDR2 SYGVKD. CDR3 size: 15 residues. Here the CDR3 reads CAISVQNKVIHEQFF.

The rearrangement joins TRBV6-4 to TRBJ1-5. Germline CDR1 is MRHNA and CDR2 is SNTAGT. The CDR3 totals 13 residues. The CDR3 loop reads CASSVEFGYPQHF.

The chain employs TRBV29-1 and TRBJ2-2; with no DNA, the TCRdb D assignment of TRBD2 cannot be verified. The CDR3 has 15 amino acids. CDR1 and CDR2 (germline): SQVTM, ANQGSEA. CDR3 residues: CSVPRGGGIVGELFF.

This chain links TRBV5-1 with TRBJ2-3; the D gene TCRdb calls, TRBD1, cannot be checked with no DNA. The CDR3 has 16 residues. The germline CDR1 and CDR2 sequences are SGHRS and YFSETQ. This CDR3 reads CASSLGWTGTGDTQYF.

The chain uses TRBV4-1 and TRBJ2-7; TCRdb names TRBD1, which stays unverified in the absence of DNA. The germline V gene has CDR1 MGHRA and CDR2 YSYEKL. The length of the CDR3 is 14 residues. The CDR3 loop is CASSQGLRGDEQYF.

This chain links TRBV7-2 with TRBJ1-2; lacking DNA, the TRBD1 call made by TCRdb goes unchecked. CDR1 is SGHTA and CDR2 is FQGNSA in the germline V gene. This CDR3 has 13 residues. CDR3 in amino acids: CASSPQGFDGYTF.

The chain recombines TRBV5-1 with TRBJ1-1. Germline V gene data show CDR1 as SGHRS and CDR2 as YFSETQ. The CDR3 sequence is 13 residues long. CDR3 sequence: CASSNLGETEAFF.

The chain has TRBV20-1 and TRBJ2-5; TCRdb selects TRBD1, and the lack of DNA leaves this call unchecked. This CDR3 has 12 amino acids. Germline V gene lookup returns CDR1 DFQATT and CDR2 SNEGSKA (reference sequence). The CDR3: CSAAGHEKTQYF.